Detailed here is one T cell receptor beta chain. Its antigen remains undetermined. No base quality information exists; no much larger clone differs at one position. The CDR3 sequence holds 13 residues, the cysteine and phenylalanine included. Kept here is only the CDR3 DNA, which spans 39 bases and is read in frame from base 1. The trim is 4 bases for V and 1 base for J, with a gap of 5 bases between the germline ends. As encoded in the germline V gene, CDR1 is KGHSH while CDR2 is LQKENI. The source of the sample is a study of response to subunit inactivated influenza vaccine (dated by TCRdb to between 2017 and 2018). Study-level background: Deep quantitative T cell receptor repertoire profiling was used in the study to track responses to a trivalent subunit inactivated influenza vaccine.

The library was obtained by RT-PCR. The instrument was an Illumina HiSeq 2500. Using fastp trimming at Q25 and MiXCR clonotype assembly, TCRdb reanalyzed the public sequencing data and kept in-frame beta chains. Merged by CDR3 protein, the rows form single entries marked with the most common genes and DNA. Within this sample are about 540,000 distinct CDR3 sequences, with roughly 25% of them counted one time only. The ten largest clones represent 2.8% of the sample. Paper-wide results and their limitations: The authors suggested that each seasonal influenza vaccination may recruit only a limited number of new T cells.

A further study also used this sample, focusing on T cells expressing NK-cell markers. Per the second study: TCR beta cDNA libraries were prepared using 5'RACE template switching, which introduced a universal primer site and unique molecular identifiers. Three sorted T-cell subsets (CD3+CD56+NKG2C+, CD3+CD56+NKG2C- and CD3+CD56-NKG2C+) from eight donors had their TCR beta-chain repertoires profiled. Of the eight sequenced donors, seven were found to be HCMV-seropositive and one was found to be HCMV-seronegative. To restrict sorting to alphabetaTCR-expressing T cells, an anti-gammadeltaTCR antibody was added in several experiments. In more than 5 donors, the dominant CD3+CD56+NKG2C+ clonotypes ranked among the top 10 CD8+ clonotypes, making up about 1.0-7.5% of CD8+ T cells. Those dominant clonotypes were again the most abundant among CD3+CD56-NKG2C+ cells in a few donors, at roughly 25-65%. Whether the expanded NKG2C-expressing T cell clones were specific for HCMV antigens remained unclear. Randomly selected healthy volunteers, three men and five women, were used as the eight sequenced donors. HCMV-specific IgG was detected in serum with a commercial ELISA kit to determine HCMV serostatus. Ficoll density gradient centrifugation was used to isolate peripheral blood mononuclear cells from blood. Using Miltenyi isolation kits, CD4+ and CD8+ T cells were isolated from PBMC through magnetic immunoseparation. Synthesis of cDNA was primed from the TCR beta constant segment and was followed by two consecutive PCR amplification steps. Illumina HiSeq 2000/2500, MiSeq or NextSeq was used to sequence libraries as 2 x 150 bp reads. Reads were demultiplexed and grouped by UMI with MIGEC, and clonotypes were assembled and quantified with MiTCR. To remove erroneous sequences, TCR cDNA sequences were retained only when supported by two or more reads. The tcR package was used for downstream repertoire analysis, and clonotypes were matched between fractions using CDR3 nucleotide sequence together with V segment. VDJmatch was used to annotate antigen specificity against VDJdb, with one amino acid substitution in CDR3 permitted.

Recombination joined TRBV18 with TRBJ1-5; too little of a D gene remains to name it. This receptor was obtained from a man in his fifties who received an inactivated influenza vaccine. Donor details come from another sample of the same person, matched by shared clones. The material was CD4+ T cells sorted from PBMCs, obtained approximately 13 days after vaccination. The CDR3 has the sequence CASSRASNQPQHF. The nucleotides read TGTGCCAGCTCACGTGCGAGCAATCAGCCCCAGCATTTT.